This T cell receptor beta chain was sequenced in a study of identical twins. Study observations and caveats: Analyses of zero insertions could, in part, be confounded by invariant MAIT and iNKT cells.

V was pared by 3 bases and J by 4 bases, with 13 bases between. CDR1 is DFQATT, CDR2 SNEGSKA, per germline (reference sequence). The CDR3 loop spans 15 amino acids. TCRdb re-derived calls from the 5' RACE reads in MiXCR, one entry per CDR3 protein. The sample has about 690,000 distinct CDR3 sequences, around 6.1% seen once. The table lists this clonotype with a few counts. The target antigen is unknown. Healthy Caucasian donors formed the entire cohort. Sequenced input: naive T cells sorted from blood. This TCR derives from a man between 18 and 29 years old in good health. This sequence joins TRBV20-1 and TRBJ2-6; D is perhaps TRBD2 (5 bases). CDR3 loop: CSASPAAGGANVLTF. The CDR3 region has the DNA TGCAGTGCTAGCCCAGCGGCCGGAGGGGCCAACGTCCTGACTTTC.